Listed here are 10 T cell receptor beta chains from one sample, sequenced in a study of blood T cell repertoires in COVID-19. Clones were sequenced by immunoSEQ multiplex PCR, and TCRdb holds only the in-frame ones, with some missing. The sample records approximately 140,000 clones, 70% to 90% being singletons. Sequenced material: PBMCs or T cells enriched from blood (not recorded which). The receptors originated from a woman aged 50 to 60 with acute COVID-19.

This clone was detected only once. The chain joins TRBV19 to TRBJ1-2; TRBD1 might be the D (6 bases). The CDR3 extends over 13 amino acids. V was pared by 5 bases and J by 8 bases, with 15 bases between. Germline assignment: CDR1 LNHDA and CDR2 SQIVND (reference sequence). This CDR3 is CASSVTGSTGYTF. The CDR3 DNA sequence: TGTGCCAGTAGTGTAACAGGGAGTACGGGCTACACCTTC.

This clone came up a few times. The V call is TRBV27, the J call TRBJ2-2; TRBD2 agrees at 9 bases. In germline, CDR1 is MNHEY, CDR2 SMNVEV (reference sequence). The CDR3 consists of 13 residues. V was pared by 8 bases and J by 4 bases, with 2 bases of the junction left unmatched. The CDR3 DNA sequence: TGTGCCAGCGGAGCGGGGGGCACCGGGGAGCTGTTTTTT. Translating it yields CASGAGGTGELFF.

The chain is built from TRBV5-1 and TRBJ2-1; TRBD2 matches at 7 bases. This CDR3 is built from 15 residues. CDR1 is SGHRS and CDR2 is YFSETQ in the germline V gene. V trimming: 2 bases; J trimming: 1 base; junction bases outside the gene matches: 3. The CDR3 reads CASSFGGGSYNEQFF. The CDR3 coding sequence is TGCGCCAGCAGCTTTGGCGGGGGATCCTACAATGAGCAGTTCTTC.

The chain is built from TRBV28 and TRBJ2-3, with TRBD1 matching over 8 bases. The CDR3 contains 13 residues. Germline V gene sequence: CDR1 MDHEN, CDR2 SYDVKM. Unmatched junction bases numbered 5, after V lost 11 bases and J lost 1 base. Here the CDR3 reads CAGLDRGTDTQYF. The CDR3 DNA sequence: TGTGCCGGGCTGGACAGGGGCACAGATACGCAGTATTTT.

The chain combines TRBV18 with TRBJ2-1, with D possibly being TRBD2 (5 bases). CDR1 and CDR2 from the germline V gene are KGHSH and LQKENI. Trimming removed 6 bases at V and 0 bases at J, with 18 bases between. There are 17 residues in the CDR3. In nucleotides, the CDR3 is TGTGCCAGCTCCTTGAACGGCGGGCCTAGCTCCTACAATGAGCAGTTCTTC. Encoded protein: CASSLNGGPSSYNEQFF.

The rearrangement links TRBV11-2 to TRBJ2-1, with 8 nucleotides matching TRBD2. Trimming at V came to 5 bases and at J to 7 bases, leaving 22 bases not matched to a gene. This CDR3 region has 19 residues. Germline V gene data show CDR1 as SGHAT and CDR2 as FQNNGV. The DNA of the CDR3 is TGTGCCAGCAGCAGAATCGGGTTAGCGGGAACCCTACCTGAGAATGAGCAGTTCTTC. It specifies CASSRIGLAGTLPENEQFF.

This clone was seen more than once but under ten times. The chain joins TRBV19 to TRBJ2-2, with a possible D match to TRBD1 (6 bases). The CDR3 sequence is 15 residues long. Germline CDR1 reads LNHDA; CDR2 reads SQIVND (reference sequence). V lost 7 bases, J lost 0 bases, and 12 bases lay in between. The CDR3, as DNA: TGTGCCAGTAATCAGGGGACATCGAACACCGGGGAGCTGTTTTTT. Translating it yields CASNQGTSNTGELFF. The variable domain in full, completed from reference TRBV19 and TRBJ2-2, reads DGGITQSPKYLFRKEGQNVTLSCEQNLNHDAMYWYRQDPGQGLRLIYYSQIVNDFQKGDIAEGYSVSREKKESFPLTVTSAQKNPTAFYLCASNQGTSNTGELFFGEGSRLTVL.

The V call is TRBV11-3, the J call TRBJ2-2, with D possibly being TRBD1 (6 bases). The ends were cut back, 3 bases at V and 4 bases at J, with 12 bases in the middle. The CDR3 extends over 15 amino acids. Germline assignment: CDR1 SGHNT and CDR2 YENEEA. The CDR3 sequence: CASSFMVRGTGELFF. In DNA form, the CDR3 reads TGTGCCAGCAGCTTCATGGTCAGGGGCACCGGGGAGCTGTTTTTT.

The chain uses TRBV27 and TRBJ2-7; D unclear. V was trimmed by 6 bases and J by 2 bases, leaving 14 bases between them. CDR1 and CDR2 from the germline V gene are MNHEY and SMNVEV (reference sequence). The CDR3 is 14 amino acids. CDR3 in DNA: TGTGCCAGCAGGCCAGCAGGTGTGGCCTACGAGCAGTACTTC. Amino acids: CASRPAGVAYEQYF.

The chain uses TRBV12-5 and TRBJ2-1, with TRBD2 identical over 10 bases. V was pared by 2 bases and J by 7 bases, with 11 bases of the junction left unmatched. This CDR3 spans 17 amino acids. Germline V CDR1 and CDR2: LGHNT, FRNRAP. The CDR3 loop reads CASGLRSLAGVGNEQFF. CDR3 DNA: TGTGCTAGTGGTTTGCGTTCTCTAGCGGGAGTCGGGAATGAGCAGTTCTTC.